This T cell receptor (beta chain) emerged from a study of T cell repertoires in cytomegalovirus infection. Study-level background: Through public TCR beta signatures, both CMV infection and matching HLA type were indicated. Study observations and caveats: Identification of carriers of CMV plus the relevant HLA was performed using cumulative public TCR beta family frequency. Clonotype analysis showed dominance of the ex vivo response by HLA-C-restricted CMV-specific TCR beta clonotypes.

This clonotype occurred a few times. The antigen is not known. TCRdb ran MiXCR on the reads and lists one entry per CDR3 protein. This sample carries more than 650,000 distinct CDR3 sequences, approximately 34% of them seen once, and the ten largest clones take 2.8%. This CDR3 is built from 14 residues. Trimming cost V 7 bases and J 6 bases; bases outside gene matches: 10. The V call is TRBV12-3 or TRBV12-4, the J call TRBJ2-7, with TRBD2 identical over 9 bases. This clonotype originated in a human donor in good health (CMV status not recorded). Some clones in this sample may be carry-over from other donors' samples. The sample was PBMCs. CDR3 DNA: TGTGCCAGCACCCCCGGGACTAGCCTCCGCGAGCAGTACTTC. Protein: CASTPGTSLREQYF.